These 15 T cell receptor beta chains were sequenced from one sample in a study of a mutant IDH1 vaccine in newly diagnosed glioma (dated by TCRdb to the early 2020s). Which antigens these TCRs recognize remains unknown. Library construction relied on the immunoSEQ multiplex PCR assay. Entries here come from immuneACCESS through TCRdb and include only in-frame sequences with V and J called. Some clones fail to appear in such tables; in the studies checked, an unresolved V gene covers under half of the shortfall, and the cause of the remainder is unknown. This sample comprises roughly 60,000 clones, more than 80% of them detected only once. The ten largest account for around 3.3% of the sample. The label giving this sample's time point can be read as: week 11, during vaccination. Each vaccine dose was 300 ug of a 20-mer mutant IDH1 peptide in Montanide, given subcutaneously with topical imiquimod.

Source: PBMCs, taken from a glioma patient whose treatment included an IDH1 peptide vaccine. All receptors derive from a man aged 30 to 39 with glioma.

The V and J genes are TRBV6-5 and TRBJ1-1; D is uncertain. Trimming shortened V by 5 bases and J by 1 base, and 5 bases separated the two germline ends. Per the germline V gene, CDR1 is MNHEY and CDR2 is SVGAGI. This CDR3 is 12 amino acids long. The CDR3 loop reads CASSPQNTEAFF. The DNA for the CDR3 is TGTGCCAGCAGTCCCCAGAACACTGAAGCTTTCTTT.

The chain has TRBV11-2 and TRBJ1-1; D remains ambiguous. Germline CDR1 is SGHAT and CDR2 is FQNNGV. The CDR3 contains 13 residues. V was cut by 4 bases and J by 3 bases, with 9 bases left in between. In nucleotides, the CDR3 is TGTGCCAGCAGCTCGCCGTTCGACACTGAAGCTTTCTTT. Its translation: CASSSPFDTEAFF. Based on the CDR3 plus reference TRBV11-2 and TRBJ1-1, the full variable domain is EAGVAQSPRYKIIEKRQSVAFWCNPISGHATLYWYQQILGQGPKLLIQFQNNGVVDDSQLPKDRFSAERLKGVDSTLKIQPAKLEDSAVYLCASSSPFDTEAFFGQGTRLTVV.

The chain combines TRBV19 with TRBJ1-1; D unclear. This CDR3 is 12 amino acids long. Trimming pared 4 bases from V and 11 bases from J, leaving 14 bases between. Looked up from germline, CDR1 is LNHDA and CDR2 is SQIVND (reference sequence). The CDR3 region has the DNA TGTGCCAGTAGTAAGGGCCAAGGACGGGCTTTCTTT. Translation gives CASSKGQGRAFF.

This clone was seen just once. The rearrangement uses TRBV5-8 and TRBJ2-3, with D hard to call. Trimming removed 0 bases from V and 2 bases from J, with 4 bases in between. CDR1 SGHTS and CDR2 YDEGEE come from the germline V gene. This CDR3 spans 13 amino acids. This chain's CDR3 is CASSLEPTDTQYF. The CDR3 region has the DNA TGTGCCAGCAGCTTGGAACCCACAGATACGCAGTATTTT.

The CDR3 DNA follows: TGCGCCAGCAGCTTGGCAGCGGGAGAGACAGATACGCAGTATTTT. It yields the protein CASSLAAGETDTQYF. The rearrangement joins TRBV5-1 to TRBJ2-3, with 8 nucleotides matching TRBD2. The ends lost 0 bases at V and 3 bases at J; junction bases unmatched: 3. Germline assignment: CDR1 SGHRS and CDR2 YFSETQ. The CDR3 sequence is 15 residues long.

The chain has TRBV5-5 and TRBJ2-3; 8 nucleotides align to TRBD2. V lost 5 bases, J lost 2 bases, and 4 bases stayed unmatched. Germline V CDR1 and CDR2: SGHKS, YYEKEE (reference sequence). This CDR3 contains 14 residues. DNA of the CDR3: TGTGCCAGCAGGCGAGCGGGGGCCACAGATACGCAGTATTTT. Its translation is CASRRAGATDTQYF. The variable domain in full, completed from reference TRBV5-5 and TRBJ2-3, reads DAGVTQSPTHLIKTRGQQVTLRCSPISGHKSVSWYQQVLGQGPQFIFQYYEKEERGRGNFPDRFSARQFPNYSSELNVNALLLGDSALYLCASRRAGATDTQYFGPGTRLTVL.

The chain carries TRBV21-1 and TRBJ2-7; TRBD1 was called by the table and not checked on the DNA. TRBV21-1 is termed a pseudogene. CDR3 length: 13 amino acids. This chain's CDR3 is CASETLLANEQYF. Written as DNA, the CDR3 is TGTGCCAGCGAAACCCTTTTGGCCAACGAGCAGTACTTC.

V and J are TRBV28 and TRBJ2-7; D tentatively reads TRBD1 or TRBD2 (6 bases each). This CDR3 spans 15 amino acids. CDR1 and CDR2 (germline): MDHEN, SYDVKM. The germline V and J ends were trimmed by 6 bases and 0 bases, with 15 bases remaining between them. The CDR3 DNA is TGTGCCAGCAGAGGGGGACTTTCCGTCTCCTACGAGCAGTACTTC. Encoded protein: CASRGGLSVSYEQYF.

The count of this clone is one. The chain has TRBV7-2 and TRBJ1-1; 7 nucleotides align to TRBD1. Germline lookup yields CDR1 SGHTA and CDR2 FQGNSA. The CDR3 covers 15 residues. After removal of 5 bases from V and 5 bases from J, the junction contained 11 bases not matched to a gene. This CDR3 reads CASSPQTGLLTEAFF. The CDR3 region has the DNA TGTGCCAGCAGCCCCCAGACAGGGCTTCTGACTGAAGCTTTCTTT.

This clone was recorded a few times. The CDR3 bases are TGTGCAAGTCGCTTAGTGAACGGGACACTTAACTATGGCTACACCTTC. This sequence encodes CASRLVNGTLNYGYTF. The genes are TRBV12-2 and TRBJ1-2; the D call TRBD1 from the table was never checked on the DNA. TRBV12-2 corresponds to a pseudogene. This CDR3 is built from 16 residues.

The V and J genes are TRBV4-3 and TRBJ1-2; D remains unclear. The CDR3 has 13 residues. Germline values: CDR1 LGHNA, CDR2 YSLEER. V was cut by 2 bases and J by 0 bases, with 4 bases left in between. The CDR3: CASSQPANYGYTF. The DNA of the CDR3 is TGCGCCAGCAGCCAACCAGCTAACTATGGCTACACCTTC.

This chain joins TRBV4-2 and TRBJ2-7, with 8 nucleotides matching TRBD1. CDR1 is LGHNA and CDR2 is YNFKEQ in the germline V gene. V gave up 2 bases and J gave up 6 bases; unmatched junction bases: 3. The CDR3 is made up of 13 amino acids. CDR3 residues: CASSQQGAGEQYF. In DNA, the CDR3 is TGTGCCAGCAGCCAACAGGGGGCAGGCGAGCAGTACTTC.

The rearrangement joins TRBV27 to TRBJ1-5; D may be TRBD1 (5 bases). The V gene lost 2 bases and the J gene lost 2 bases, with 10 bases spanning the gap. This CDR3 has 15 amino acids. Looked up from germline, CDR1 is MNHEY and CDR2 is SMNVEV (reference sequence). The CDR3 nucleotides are TGTGCCAGCAGTTTAAGACAGCCGGGCAATCAGCCCCAGCATTTT. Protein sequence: CASSLRQPGNQPQHF.

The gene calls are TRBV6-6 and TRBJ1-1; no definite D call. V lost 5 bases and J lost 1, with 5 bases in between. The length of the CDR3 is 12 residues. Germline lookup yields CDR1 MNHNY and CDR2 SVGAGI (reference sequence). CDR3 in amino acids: CASSPQNTEAFF. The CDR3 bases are TGTGCCAGCAGTCCCCAGAACACTGAAGCTTTCTTT.

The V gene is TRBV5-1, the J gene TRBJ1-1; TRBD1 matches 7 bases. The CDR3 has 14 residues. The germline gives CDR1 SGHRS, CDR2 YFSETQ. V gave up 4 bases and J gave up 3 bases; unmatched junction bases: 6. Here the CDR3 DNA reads TGCGCCAGCAGCCGAATCGGACAGGACACTGAAGCTTTCTTT. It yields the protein CASSRIGQDTEAFF.